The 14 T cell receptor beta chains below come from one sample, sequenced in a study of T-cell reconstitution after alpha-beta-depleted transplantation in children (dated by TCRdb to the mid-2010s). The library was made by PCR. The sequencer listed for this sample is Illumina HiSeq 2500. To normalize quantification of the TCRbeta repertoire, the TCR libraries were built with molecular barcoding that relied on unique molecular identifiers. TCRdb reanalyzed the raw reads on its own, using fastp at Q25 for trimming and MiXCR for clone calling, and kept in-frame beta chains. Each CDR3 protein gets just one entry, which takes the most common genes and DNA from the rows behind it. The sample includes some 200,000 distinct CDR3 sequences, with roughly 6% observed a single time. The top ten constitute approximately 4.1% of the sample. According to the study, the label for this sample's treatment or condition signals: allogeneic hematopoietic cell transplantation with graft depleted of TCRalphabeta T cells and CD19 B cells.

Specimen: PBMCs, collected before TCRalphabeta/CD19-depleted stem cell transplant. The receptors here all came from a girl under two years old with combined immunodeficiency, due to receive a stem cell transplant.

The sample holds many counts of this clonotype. The CDR3 DNA reads as TGTGCCAGCAGCCGGCCGCCCGCAGATACGCAGTATTTT. Encoded protein: CASSRPPADTQYF. The V call is TRBV7-2, the J call TRBJ2-3; D gene uncertain. The V end lost 5 bases, the J end lost 4 bases, and 10 bases lay between the germline ends. Germline-derived CDR1 and CDR2 are SGHTA and FQGNSA. This CDR3 is built from 13 residues.

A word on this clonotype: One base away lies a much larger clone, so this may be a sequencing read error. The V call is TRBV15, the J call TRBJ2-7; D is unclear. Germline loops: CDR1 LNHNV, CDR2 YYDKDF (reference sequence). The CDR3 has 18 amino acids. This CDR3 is CATSRDPYSLASSCEQYF. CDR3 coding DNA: TGTGCCACCAGCAGAGATCCCTACTCTTTGGCGAGCTCCTGCGAGCAGTACTTC.

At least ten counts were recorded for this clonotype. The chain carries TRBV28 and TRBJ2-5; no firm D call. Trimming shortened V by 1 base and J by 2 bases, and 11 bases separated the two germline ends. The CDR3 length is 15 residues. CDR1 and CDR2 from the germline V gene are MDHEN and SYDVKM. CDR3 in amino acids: CASSLSSPSQETQYF. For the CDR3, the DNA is TGTGCCAGCAGTTTATCCAGCCCGTCGCAAGAGACCCAGTACTTC.

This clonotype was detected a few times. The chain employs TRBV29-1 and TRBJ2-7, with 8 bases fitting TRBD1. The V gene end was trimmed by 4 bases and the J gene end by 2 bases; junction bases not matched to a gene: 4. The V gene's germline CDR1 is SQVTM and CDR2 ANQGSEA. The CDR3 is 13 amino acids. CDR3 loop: CSVGQGLPYEQYF. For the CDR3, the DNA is TGCAGCGTTGGACAGGGGCTCCCCTACGAGCAGTACTTC.

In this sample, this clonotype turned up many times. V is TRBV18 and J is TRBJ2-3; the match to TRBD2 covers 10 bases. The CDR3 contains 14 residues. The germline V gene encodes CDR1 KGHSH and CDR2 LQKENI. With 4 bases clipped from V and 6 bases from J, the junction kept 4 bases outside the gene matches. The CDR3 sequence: CASSHPAGGDTQYF. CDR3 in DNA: TGTGCCAGCTCACACCCAGCGGGGGGGGATACGCAGTATTTT.

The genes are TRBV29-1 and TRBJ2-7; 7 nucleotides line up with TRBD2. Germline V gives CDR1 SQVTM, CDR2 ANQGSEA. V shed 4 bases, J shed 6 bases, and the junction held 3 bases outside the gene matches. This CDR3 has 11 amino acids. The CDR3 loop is CSVGEGTEQYF. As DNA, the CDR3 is TGCAGCGTTGGGGAGGGGACCGAGCAGTACTTC.

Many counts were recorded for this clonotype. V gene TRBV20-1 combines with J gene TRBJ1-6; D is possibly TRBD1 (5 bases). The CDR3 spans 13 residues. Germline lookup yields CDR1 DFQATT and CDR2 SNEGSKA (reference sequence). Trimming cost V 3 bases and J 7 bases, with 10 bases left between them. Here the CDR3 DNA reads TGCAGTGCTAGCTTCGACAGCAATTCACCCCTCCACTTT. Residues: CSASFDSNSPLHF.

The CDR3 spells CSVERRLAGGVSSYNEQFF. CDR3 bases: TGCAGCGTAGAAAGGAGGCTAGCGGGGGGGGTAAGCTCCTACAATGAGCAGTTCTTC. V is TRBV29-1 and J is TRBJ2-1, with 12 bases matching TRBD2. Germline-derived CDR1 and CDR2 are SQVTM and ANQGSEA. Unmatched junction bases numbered 15, after V lost 6 bases and J lost 0 bases. This CDR3 is 19 amino acids long.

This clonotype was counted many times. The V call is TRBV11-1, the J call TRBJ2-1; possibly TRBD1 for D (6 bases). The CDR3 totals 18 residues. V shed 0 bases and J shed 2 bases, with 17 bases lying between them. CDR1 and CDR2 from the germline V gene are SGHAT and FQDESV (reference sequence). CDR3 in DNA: TGTGCCAGCAGCTTAGCGGCAGGGGCTGGGGCAACCTACAATGAGCAGTTCTTC. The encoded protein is CASSLAAGAGATYNEQFF.

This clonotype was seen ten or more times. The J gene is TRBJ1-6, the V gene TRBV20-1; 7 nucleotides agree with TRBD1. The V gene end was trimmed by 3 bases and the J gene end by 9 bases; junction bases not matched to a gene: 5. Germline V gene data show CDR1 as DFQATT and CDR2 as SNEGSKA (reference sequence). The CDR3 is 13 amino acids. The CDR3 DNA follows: TGCAGTGCTAGTGAGGGGGCATTTTCACCCCTCCACTTT. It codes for CSASEGAFSPLHF.

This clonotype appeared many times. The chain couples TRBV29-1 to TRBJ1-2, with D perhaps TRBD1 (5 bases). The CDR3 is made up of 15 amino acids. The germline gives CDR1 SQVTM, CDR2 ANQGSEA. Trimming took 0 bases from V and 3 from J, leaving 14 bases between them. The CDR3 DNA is TGCAGCGTTGAAGACAGGGCTTTGAAATACTATGGCTACACCTTC. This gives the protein CSVEDRALKYYGYTF. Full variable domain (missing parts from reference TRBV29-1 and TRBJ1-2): SAVISQKPSRDICQRGTSLTIQCQVDSQVTMMFWYRQQPGQSLTLIATANQGSEATYESGFVIDKFPISRPNLTFSTLTVSNMSPEDSSIYLCSVEDRALKYYGYTFGSGTRLTVV.

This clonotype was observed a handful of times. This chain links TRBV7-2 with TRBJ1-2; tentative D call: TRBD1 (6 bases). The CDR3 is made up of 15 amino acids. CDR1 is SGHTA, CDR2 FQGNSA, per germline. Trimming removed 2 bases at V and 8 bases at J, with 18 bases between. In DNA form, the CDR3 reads TGTGCCAGCAGCTTAAGGTTCCAGGGGTGGGAGGGCTACACCTTC. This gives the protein CASSLRFQGWEGYTF. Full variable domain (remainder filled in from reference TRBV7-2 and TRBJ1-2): GAGVSQSPSNKVTEKGKDVELRCDPISGHTALYWYRQSLGQGLEFLIYFQGNSAPDKSGLPSDRFSAERTGGSVSTLTIQRTQQEDSAVYLCASSLRFQGWEGYTFGSGTRLTVV.

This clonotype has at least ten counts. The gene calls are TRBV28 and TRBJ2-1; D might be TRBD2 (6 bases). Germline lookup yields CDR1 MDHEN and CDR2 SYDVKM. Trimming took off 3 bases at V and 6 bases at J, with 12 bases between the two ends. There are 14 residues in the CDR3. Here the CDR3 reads CASSFGREGNEQFF. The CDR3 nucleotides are TGTGCCAGCAGTTTCGGGCGGGAAGGCAATGAGCAGTTCTTC. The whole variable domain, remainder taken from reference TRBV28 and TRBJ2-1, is DVKVTQSSRYLVKRTGEKVFLECVQDMDHENMFWYRQDPGLGLRLIYFSYDVKMKEKGDIPEGYSVSREKKERFSLILESASTNQTSMYLCASSFGREGNEQFFGPGTRLTVL.

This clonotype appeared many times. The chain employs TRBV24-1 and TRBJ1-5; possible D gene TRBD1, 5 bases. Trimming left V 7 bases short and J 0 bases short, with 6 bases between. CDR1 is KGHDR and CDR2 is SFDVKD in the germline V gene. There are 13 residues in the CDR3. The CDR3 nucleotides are TGTGCCACCAGCAGGGATAGCAATCAGCCCCAGCATTTT. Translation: CATSRDSNQPQHF.